The count of the clone carrying this TCR beta chain is one. What it binds is not known. 13 Jbeta primers and 60 Vbeta primers were used for the PCR. Method: immunoSEQ multiplex PCR; TCRdb's copy keeps in-frame clones and lacks some. The table has roughly 190,000 clones, around four fifths seen once; the top ten hold about 3.4%. These data belong to a study of cytomegalovirus exposure and HLA in healthy donors. Study summary: Of around 410 genotyped donors, roughly 76% grouped in the Caucasian-associated ancestry cluster.

Study-wide findings and caveats: Sequencing likely caused a cluster of highly shared sequence variants. Whilst most TCR sequences proved rare, a subset of public TCRs occurred across many donors.

V lost 6 bases, J lost 5 bases, and 14 bases lay in between. CDR1 MNHEY and CDR2 SVGAGI come from the germline V gene. The CDR3 loop spans 13 amino acids. This clonotype was obtained from a female donor in good health and CMV-seronegative. The V call is TRBV6-5, the J call TRBJ2-7; D gene ambiguous. The sample taken for sequencing was PBMCs. The DNA of the CDR3 is TGTGCCAGCAGGGCCGGGTCGAGGCACGAGCAGTACTTC. Translated: CASRAGSRHEQYF.